The TCR beta chain described here comes from a study of CXCR3-negative and CXCR3-positive naive CD8 T cells. Looking at the study overall: Libraries each contributed about 1.5 +/- 0.3 million TRB reads, for about 135 million in total.

The authors gated naive CD8+ T cells as CD45RO-CCR7+CD27+CD95-. Germline lookup yields CDR1 SEHNR and CDR2 FQNEAQ (reference sequence). The CDR3 totals 12 residues. Concerning this clonotype itself: The antigen is not known.

Study-wide results and limits: No difference in surface CD5 was seen between naive subsets, and TCR strength was inferred from TRB CDR3 properties. Comparison of naive cells showed more hydrophobic TRB CDR3s in CXCR3-positive than in CXCR3-negative naive cells. Memory CD8+ cells showed much lower diversity, while both naive subsets displayed comparably high diversity.

It was by 5' RACE with UMI labels that the TRB cDNA libraries were prepared. With the 5' RACE reads reprocessed, TCRdb shows one record per CDR3 protein and no DNA. The sample table includes about 140,000 distinct CDR3 sequences. The V and J genes are TRBV7-9 and TRBJ2-7; absent DNA, TCRdb's TRBD1 call cannot be checked. The clonotype was recovered from a human donor in good health. Some clones in this sample may be carry-over from other donors' samples. The sequenced sample consisted of naive CXCR3+ CD8+ T cells from blood. Subset in this sample: CD45RO-CCR7+CD27+CD95- naive CD8+ T cells expressing CXCR3 (TNR3+). CDR3 residues: CASSWGVYEQYF.